This TCR beta chain stems from a study of regulatory T cells in long-lasting Graves disease. iRepertoire HTBI primers and Arm-PCR of CDR3 regions built TCR beta libraries. TCRdb recomputed calls from the multiplex PCR reads with MiXCR, one row per CDR3 protein. Of 300,000 to 400,000 distinct CDR3 sequences listed, around 15% are singletons. This clonotype was counted ten times or more. Time point of the sample: newly diagnosed GD, antithyroid drugs for less than 3 months. Preparation of the TCR library used RNA extracted from PBMCs. CDR1 and CDR2 (germline): SNHLY, FYNNEI. The CDR3 sequence is 15 residues long. Trimming pared 2 bases from V and 2 bases from J, leaving 12 bases between. Another study also made use of these data, one on T cells in Graves' hyperthyroidism and ophthalmopathy. That work adds: Most thyroid clonotypes expanded above 0.001 were also detected in blood.

This TCR came from a middle-aged man with Graves disease. This sequence joins TRBV2 and TRBJ2-5; possibly TRBD1 for D (5 bases). Sample: peripheral blood mononuclear cells (PBMCs), taken at new diagnosis, from a patient treated with antithyroid drugs. CDR3 DNA sequence: TGTGCCAGCAGTGAAATTACTGGGGCACAAGAGACCCAGTACTTC. The encoded protein is CASSEITGAQETQYF.